This note documents a single TCR beta chain sequence. V was clipped by 6 bases and J by 6 bases, with 12 bases between them. The CDR3 is 13 amino acids. This sample is part of a study of response to subunit inactivated influenza vaccine. TCRdb passed the RT-PCR reads through MiXCR, listing each CDR3 protein once. The table includes 650,000 to 800,000 distinct CDR3 sequences, 18% detected once. This chain links TRBV12-3 or TRBV12-4 with TRBJ1-5; a possible D gene is TRBD1 (5 bases). This specimen was PBMCs from blood, taken around 5 days after vaccination. The sequence was obtained from a man aged 45-60 years who received an inactivated influenza vaccine. The CDR3 is CASSGHPGQPQHF. DNA for the CDR3: TGTGCCAGCAGCGGACATCCCGGTCAGCCCCAGCATTTT.